The rows below give T cell receptor beta chains drawn from one sample of a study of cytomegalovirus exposure and HLA in healthy donors. Profiled with immunoSEQ multiplex PCR; TCRdb holds only in-frame clones, not every one. The sample records roughly 190,000 clones, around 75% being singletons. The specimen sequenced was PBMCs. The receptors originated from a woman aged 25 to 39 in good health and CMV-seropositive. Each CDR3 is given with its conserved first and last residue. A D gene is named only where the DNA matches it firmly. Size tells how often a clone was seen (once, few, many) or the class of an expanded clone, and some rows leave it out.

TRBD2 . TRBJ2-5 TRBV6-1 TGTGCCAGCAGATTTGGCGGGAGTGGAGAGACCCAGTACTTC CASRFGGSGETQYF
TRBD1 . TRBJ1-3 TRBV18 TGTGCCAGCTCACCGGTTGGGACAGTCGGAAACACCATATATTTT CASSPVGTVGNTIYF
. . TRBJ2-2 TRBV7-9 TGTTCCAGCAGCTCGGACTGGACCACCGGGGAGCTGTTTTTT CSSSSDWTTGELFF
. few TRBJ2-7 TRBV14 TGTGCCAGCAGCCAAGATCCCGCGTCCTACGAGCAGTACTTC CASSQDPASYEQYF
TRBD2 . TRBJ2-1 TRBV5-1 TGCGCCAGCAGCGGGCCCGGGACTAGCGGGGGGTACAATGAGCAGTTCTTC CASSGPGTSGGYNEQFF
. . TRBJ2-7 TRBV4-2 TGTGCCAGCAGCCAAGAAGGGGTACCGGGCCATGCTAACTACGAGCAGTACTTC CASSQEGVPGHANYEQYF
. . TRBJ2-7 TRBV27 TGTGCCAGCAGCTTTAGCTCCTACGAGCAGTACTTC CASSFSSYEQYF
. few TRBJ1-1 TRBV12-5 TGTGCTAGTGGTTTGGTAACGGGGGAACCGGCTTTCTTT CASGLVTGEPAFF
. few TRBJ1-5 TRBV28 TGTGCCAGCAGTTTTCGGCGGAGCAATCAGCCCCAGCATTTT CASSFRRSNQPQHF
. . TRBJ1-5 TRBV27 TGTGCCAGCAGTTTATCGGCTTATCAGCCCCAGCATTTT CASSLSAYQPQHF
. . TRBJ1-2 TRBV28 TGTGCCAGCAGTCGCTGGGAGGGCTACACCTTC CASSRWEGYTF
. . TRBJ1-2 TRBV6-4 TGTGCCAGCAGTGTAAACGCGGGGCCCGATGGCTACACCTTC CASSVNAGPDGYTF
. . TRBJ2-7 TRBV2 TGTGCCAGCAGTGACGATTTGGCGGCCCCGCAGCGCAGGGGCGAGCAGTACTTC CASSDDLAAPQRRGEQYF
TRBD1 few TRBJ2-2 TRBV7-9 TGTGCCAGCAGCTTACCCGGACAGGAGGCGAACGGGGAGCTGTTTTTT CASSLPGQEANGELFF
. . TRBJ1-1 TRBV7-9 TGTGCCAGCAGCTCCGCCTTGACAGGGAACACTGAAGCTTTCTTT CASSSALTGNTEAFF
. . TRBJ1-2 TRBV6-5 TGTGCCAGCCATGACTGGGACGGGGAGGGAAGTGGCTACACCTTC CASHDWDGEGSGYTF
TRBD2 . TRBJ2-1 TRBV27 TGTGCCAGCAGTCCCTTGACAGCGGGAGACAATGAGCAGTTCTTC CASSPLTAGDNEQFF
TRBD1 . TRBJ2-1 TRBV2 TGTGCCAGCAGAGGGACAGGGGTCTCGTACAATGAGCAGTTCTTC CASRGTGVSYNEQFF
TRBD1 . TRBJ2-5 TRBV5-1 TGCGCCAGCAGCTTGGCAGGGGGCGGGGAGACCCAGTACTTC CASSLAGGGETQYF
TRBD2 . TRBJ2-3 TRBV7-6 TGTGCCAGCAGCTTAGTAGCGGCTAGCGGAACGCAGTATTTT CASSLVAASGTQYF
. . TRBJ1-1 TRBV28 TGTGCCAGCAGTCGATCACCGCCTATGAACACTGAAGCTTTCTTT CASSRSPPMNTEAFF
. . TRBJ1-1 TRBV4-1 TGCGCCAGCAGCCAACTCGGAGCTTCCAACACTGAAGCTTTCTTT CASSQLGASNTEAFF
TRBD1 . TRBJ1-6 TRBV5-1 TGCGCCAGCAGCCCCGACAGGGTTTGGTCACCCCTCCACTTT CASSPDRVWSPLHF
TRBD2 . TRBJ2-7 TRBV18 TGTGCCAGCTCACCCTCCAGCGGGAGGGCCAGGGAGGAGCAGTACTTC CASSPSSGRAREEQYF
. . TRBJ1-4 TRBV4-1 TGCGCCAGCAGCCAAGGATGGGGGGAAGCAACTAATGAAAAACTGTTTTTT CASSQGWGEATNEKLFF
. . TRBJ2-1 TRBV6-1 TGTGCCAGCAGTGAACGTTACAATGAGCAGTTCTTC CASSERYNEQFF
TRBD2 . TRBJ2-7 TRBV19 TGTGCCAGTCGAACTACTAGCGGGAGTCCCGAGCAGTACTTC CASRTTSGSPEQYF
TRBD2 once TRBJ2-2 TRBV6-4 TGTGCCAGCACTAGCGGCGGCGGGGAGCTGTTTTTT CASTSGGGELFF
. . TRBJ2-2 TRBV19 TGTGCCAGTAGTATAGCGGGGATTAACACCGGGGAGCTGTTTTTT CASSIAGINTGELFF
. few TRBJ2-2 TRBV19 TGTGCCAGTAGTATAGGAGAGAACACCGGGGAGCTGTTTTTT CASSIGENTGELFF
. . TRBJ2-1 TRBV5-6 TGTGCCAGCAGCTTGGGCAGGAACAATGAGCAGTTCTTC CASSLGRNNEQFF
TRBD2 . TRBJ2-1 TRBV7-9 TGTGCCAGCAGCTTAGCCGGGGGGAATGAGCAGTTCTTC CASSLAGGNEQFF
. . TRBJ2-1 TRBV21-1 TGTGCCAGCAGCAATGAAGACGTAGCGCTGAGCTCCTACAATGAGCAGTTCTTC CASSNEDVALSSYNEQFF
. . TRBJ1-1 TRBV4-1 TGCGCCAGCAGCCAAGCCACGAACAGTATGAACACTGAAGCTTTCTTT CASSQATNSMNTEAFF
. few TRBJ1-6 TRBV28 TGTGCCAGCAGTCCCCTGGGAGGCTCACCCCTCCACTTT CASSPLGGSPLHF
. . TRBJ1-3 TRBV11-2 TGTGCCAGCAGCGACCGGGACAAAAACGAAAACACCATATATTTT CASSDRDKNENTIYF
. . TRBJ2-7 TRBV5-1 TGCGCCAGCAGCCCAGGCAGGGAATTGGACTACGAGCAGTACTTC CASSPGRELDYEQYF
. . TRBJ2-1 TRBV15 TGTGCCACCAGCAGAGAACCGGGAAACAATGAGCAGTTCTTC CATSREPGNNEQFF
TRBD2 . TRBJ2-3 TRBV5-1 TGCGCCAGCAGCTCATCTCTAGCGGGAGTAGGAGATACGCAGTATTTT CASSSSLAGVGDTQYF
. . TRBJ1-5 TRBV6-1 TGTGCCAGCAGCACTAACCGGTTACAACAGCCCCAGCATTTT CASSTNRLQQPQHF
TRBD1 few TRBJ1-3 TRBV5-4 TGTGCCAGCAGCTCGGGACAGGGGAGAGACACCATATATTTT CASSSGQGRDTIYF
. . TRBJ2-4 TRBV7-2 TGTGCCAGCAGCTTACCTGAACAGATGAAAAACATTCAGTACTTC CASSLPEQMKNIQYF
. once TRBJ2-1 TRBV19 TGTGCCAGTAGTCCACGGGCCTACAATGAGCAGTTCTTC CASSPRAYNEQFF
. . TRBJ2-1 TRBV29-1 TGCAGCGTTGAAGGACAAGCTGTCGATGAGCAGTTCTTC CSVEGQAVDEQFF
TRBD2 . TRBJ2-1 TRBV6-1 TGTGCCAGCAGTGAAGAACTAGCGGGAGTATCCAATGAGCAGTTCTTC CASSEELAGVSNEQFF
. . TRBJ2-7 TRBV18 TGTGCCAGCTCTGGACGGGATCGGTTCGAGCAGTACTTC CASSGRDRFEQYF
TRBD1 . TRBJ1-2 TRBV2 TGTGCCAGCAGTGAGTACAGGGGTAATGGCTACACCTTC CASSEYRGNGYTF
TRBD2 few TRBJ2-2 TRBV2 TGTGCCATTTTCACTAGCGGGAGTTCCCAATCCACCGGGGAGCTGTTTTTT CAIFTSGSSQSTGELFF
. . TRBJ1-1 TRBV9 TGTGCCAGCAGCGCCCAAGTTGGGGGGGGCGAAGCTTTCTTT CASSAQVGGGEAFF
. . TRBJ2-3 TRBV5-4 TGTGCCAGCAGCTTGTGGGGGGAACCAGATACGCAGTATTTT CASSLWGEPDTQYF
. . TRBJ2-2 TRBV5-6 TGTGCCAGCAGCTTGTTTAGCCGCACCGGGGAGCTGTTTTTT CASSLFSRTGELFF
. few TRBJ2-2 TRBV19 TGTGCCAGTAGTTACAGGGCCGGGGAGCTGTTTTTT CASSYRAGELFF
TRBD1 few TRBJ1-1 TRBV7-9 TGTGCCAGCAGTCCAGACAGGGCCACCAACACTGAAGCTTTCTTT CASSPDRATNTEAFF